This T cell receptor beta chain was obtained from a study of blood T cell repertoires in COVID-19. The V gene's germline CDR1 is SGDLS and CDR2 YYNGEE. This CDR3 has 18 amino acids. V was shortened by 3 bases and J by 0 bases, with 16 bases between the two germline ends. The repertoire was sequenced with immunoSEQ multiplex PCR; TCRdb's copy has only in-frame clones and lacks some. This sample has 75,000 to 95,000 clones, with around nine tenths found just once. This clonotype was obtained from an older woman with COVID-19, enrolled during active disease. V is TRBV9 and J is TRBJ1-6, with D perhaps TRBD1 (6 bases). Sequencing used peripheral blood. The CDR3 loop is CASSAPGHRSSYNSPLHF. In DNA, the CDR3 is TGTGCCAGCAGCGCTCCGGGACATAGGAGCTCCTATAATTCACCCCTCCACTTT.